This T cell receptor beta chain was recorded in a study of cytomegalovirus exposure and HLA in healthy donors. The PCR had 60 Vbeta and 13 Jbeta primers. Method: immunoSEQ multiplex PCR; TCRdb's copy keeps in-frame clones and lacks some. The table has 75,000 or so clones, 74% seen once. V was pared by 4 bases and J by 2 bases, with 11 bases between. The V gene's germline CDR1 is LGHNA and CDR2 YNFKEQ. The CDR3 spans 15 residues. This receptor was taken from a woman under 40 in good health and CMV-seropositive. The specimen sequenced was PBMCs. This rearrangement joins TRBV4-2 to TRBJ1-4; D perhaps matches TRBD1 (5 bases). CDR3 coding DNA: TGTGCCAGCAGCCGGTCAGGGCCCACTAATGAAAAACTGTTTTTT. It yields the protein CASSRSGPTNEKLFF.